The 23 T cell receptor beta chains listed next were all sequenced from one sample in a study of early T cells in non-severe SARS-CoV-2 infection. TCRdb ran MiXCR on the 5' RACE reads and lists one entry per CDR3 protein. Of 63,000 or so distinct CDR3 sequences listed, over 9.5% are singletons. The starting material was whole blood, obtained at baseline. The source is an adult who was a healthcare worker with PCR-confirmed SARS-CoV-2 infection or an uninfected control (not recorded which).

The sample holds a few counts of this clonotype. The V call is TRBV6-5, the J call TRBJ2-1, with 12 bases fitting TRBD2. Germline trimming cut 2 bases from V and 8 bases from J; bases unmatched to any gene: 4. Germline loops: CDR1 MNHEY, CDR2 SVGAGI. The CDR3 length is 15 residues. CDR3 sequence reads: CASSYGTSGSDEQFF. CDR3 in DNA: TGTGCCAGCAGTTACGGGACTAGCGGGTCAGATGAGCAGTTCTTC.

The rearrangement links TRBV24-1 to TRBJ2-1; D is possibly TRBD1 or TRBD2 (5 bases each). CDR1 and CDR2 from the germline V gene are KGHDR and SFDVKD. Trimming took 1 base from V and 5 from J, leaving 8 bases between them. There are 14 residues in the CDR3. CDR3 region: CATSDFPGHNEQFF. As DNA, the CDR3 is TGTGCCACCAGTGATTTTCCGGGACACAATGAGCAGTTCTTC.

This clonotype turned up a few times. The chain is built from TRBV3-1 and TRBJ1-6; maybe TRBD1 (5 bases). V lost 7 bases and J lost 11, with 18 bases in between. In germline, CDR1 is LGHDT, CDR2 YNNKEL (reference sequence). This CDR3 is built from 14 residues. This CDR3 is CASTQGAAGAPLHF. The CDR3 DNA sequence: TGTGCCAGCACCCAGGGCGCAGCCGGGGCACCCCTCCACTTT.

A remark on this clonotype: Possible read error: a much larger clone is one base away. The V call is TRBV5-6, the J call TRBJ1-5; a possible D gene is TRBD1 (5 bases). Per the germline V gene, CDR1 is SGHDT and CDR2 is YYEEEE. CDR3 length: 14 residues. CDR3 residues: CTSSFGRAVQPQHF. The CDR3 DNA sequence: TGTACCAGCAGCTTCGGCAGGGCCGTGCAGCCCCAGCATTTT.

This clonotype was recorded many times. This chain uses TRBV7-9 with TRBJ1-4, with 9 bases lining up with TRBD1. V shed 1 base, J shed 15 bases, and the junction held 6 bases outside the gene matches. CDR1 is SEHNR, CDR2 FQNEAQ, per germline (reference sequence). The CDR3 sequence is 13 residues long. The chain's CDR3 is CASSLGDREGMFF. The CDR3 DNA sequence: TGTGCCAGCAGCTTAGGGGACAGGGAAGGAATGTTTTTT.

This clonotype was seen repeatedly, ten times or more. This chain joins TRBV6-6 and TRBJ1-1; D remains unclear. The CDR3 has 15 residues. Trimming took 2 bases from V and 5 from J, leaving 15 bases between them. Germline-derived CDR1 and CDR2 are MNHNY and SVGAGI (reference sequence). The CDR3 nucleotides are TGTGCCAGCAGTTACACGGGTAAGCTCGAGACTGAAGCTTTCTTT. This translates into CASSYTGKLETEAFF.

This clonotype showed up just a few times. The chain couples TRBV20-1 to TRBJ2-3; no clear D gene. This CDR3 spans 12 amino acids. The germline CDR1 and CDR2 sequences are DFQATT and SNEGSKA (reference sequence). The V end lost 6 bases, the J end lost 14 bases, and 21 bases lay between the germline ends. CDR3 bases: TGCAGTGCAATGCTGACCGTTCTAAGTGTGTATTTT. It translates to CSAMLTVLSVYF.

The V gene is TRBV5-1, the J gene TRBJ1-2; maybe TRBD1 (5 bases). The V end was cut by 3 bases, the J end by 3 bases, with 9 bases between. Germline CDR1 and CDR2: SGHRS and YFSETQ. The length of the CDR3 is 13 residues. This CDR3 is CASSSTGHYGYTF. CDR3 DNA sequence: TGCGCCAGCAGCTCCACAGGACACTATGGCTACACCTTC.

This clonotype was seen repeatedly, ten times or more. In DNA, the CDR3 is TGTGCCAGCTCACTCCACGCGCTGAGCTCCTACGAGCAGTACTTC. This translates into CASSLHALSSYEQYF. The V call is TRBV18, the J call TRBJ2-7; D remains unclear. This CDR3 has 15 amino acids. CDR1 and CDR2 from the germline V gene are KGHSH and LQKENI. V dropped 4 bases and J dropped 0 bases, with 13 bases sitting between them.

This clonotype was detected only a few times. The chain combines TRBV3-1 with TRBJ2-1, with 10 bases aligning to TRBD2. The germline gives CDR1 LGHDT, CDR2 YNNKEL (reference sequence). Trimming took 0 bases from V and 7 from J; bases not matched to a gene: 9. The CDR3 is 17 amino acids. CDR3 region: CASSQDGSGRNSNEQFF. CDR3 in DNA: TGTGCCAGCAGCCAAGATGGTAGCGGGAGGAATTCAAATGAGCAGTTCTTC.

The rearrangement joins TRBV20-1 to TRBJ2-7; D is possibly TRBD1 (5 bases). Germline V gene lookup returns CDR1 DFQATT and CDR2 SNEGSKA (reference sequence). The germline V and J ends were trimmed by 4 bases and 1 base, with 8 bases remaining between them. The CDR3 is made up of 12 amino acids. DNA for the CDR3: TGCAGTGCTACAGACAGTTCCTACGAGCAGTACTTC. It is translated as CSATDSSYEQYF.

This clonotype has ten or more counts. The chain combines TRBV18 with TRBJ1-1; D is ambiguous. V lost 1 base, J lost 1 base, and 4 bases lay in between. Germline V gene lookup returns CDR1 KGHSH and CDR2 LQKENI. The CDR3 is 13 residues long. DNA for the CDR3: TGTGCCAGCTCACCACAGGGGAACACTGAAGCTTTCTTT. It is translated as CASSPQGNTEAFF.

The rearrangement uses TRBV6-2 or TRBV6-3 and TRBJ2-7; TRBD2 aligns across 9 bases. V was pared by 7 bases and J by 5 bases, with 15 bases of the junction left unmatched. Germline CDR1 reads MNHEY; CDR2 reads SVGEGT. This CDR3 has 16 amino acids. This chain's CDR3 is CASTSRRGRGQNEQYF. DNA for the CDR3: TGTGCCAGCACCTCCAGGCGCGGGAGGGGCCAGAACGAGCAGTACTTC.

This clonotype was seen more than once but under ten times. The chain links TRBV20-1 to TRBJ1-1, with D possibly being TRBD1 (5 bases). CDR1 DFQATT and CDR2 SNEGSKA come from the germline V gene (reference sequence). V was cut by 8 bases and J by 1 base, with 17 bases left in between. This CDR3 is 14 amino acids long. CDR3 loop: CSRFQGNRNTEAFF. The CDR3 coding sequence is TGCAGTCGCTTTCAGGGAAATAGGAACACTGAAGCTTTCTTT.

This rearrangement joins TRBV5-1 to TRBJ1-5; a possible D gene is TRBD1 (6 bases). The germline gives CDR1 SGHRS, CDR2 YFSETQ. The CDR3 sequence is 13 residues long. V was trimmed by 1 base and J by 7 bases, leaving 9 bases between them. The CDR3 reads CASSLLGGQPQHF. CDR3 sequence (DNA): TGCGCCAGCAGCTTGCTAGGGGGACAGCCCCAGCATTTT. Filled out from reference TRBV5-1 and TRBJ1-5, the complete variable domain reads KAGVTQTPRYLIKTRGQQVTLSCSPISGHRSVSWYQQTPGQGLQFLFEYFSETQRNKGNFPGRFSGRQFSNSRSEMNVSTLELGDSALYLCASSLLGGQPQHFGDGTRLSIL.

In this sample, this clonotype turned up a few times. The chain carries TRBV15 and TRBJ1-1; D is ambiguous. Germline-derived CDR1 and CDR2 are LNHNV and YYDKDF (reference sequence). This CDR3 has 13 amino acids. Trimming pared 3 bases from V and 0 bases from J, leaving 5 bases between. The CDR3 spells CATSRALNTEAFF. Here the CDR3 DNA reads TGTGCCACCAGCAGGGCCCTGAACACTGAAGCTTTCTTT.

This clonotype was counted only a few times. The chain carries TRBV2 and TRBJ2-5; D call uncertain. Trimming removed 0 bases at V and 7 bases at J, with 12 bases between. The germline V gene has CDR1 SNHLY and CDR2 FYNNEI. This CDR3 contains 14 residues. CDR3 residues: CASSEAGLITTQYF. The DNA of the CDR3 is TGTGCCAGCAGTGAAGCGGGGTTAATTACGACCCAGTACTTC. Complete variable domain (other parts from reference TRBV2 and TRBJ2-5): EPEVTQTPSHQVTQMGQEVILRCVPISNHLYFYWYRQILGQKVEFLVSFYNNEISEKSEIFDDQFSVERPDGSNFTLKIRSTKLEDSAMYFCASSEAGLITTQYFGPGTRLLVL.

There are a few counts of this clonotype. The chain couples TRBV5-1 to TRBJ2-7, with 7 bases lining up with TRBD2. The length of the CDR3 is 14 residues. Per the germline V gene, CDR1 is SGHRS and CDR2 is YFSETQ. J was trimmed by 3 bases and V by 1 base; bases with no gene match: 4. The CDR3 region has the DNA TGCGCCAGCAGCTTGAACGGGGGGTACTACGAGCAGTACTTC. Protein: CASSLNGGYYEQYF.

This chain connects TRBV10-3 to TRBJ2-7, with D maybe TRBD2 (5 bases). Germline V gene lookup returns CDR1 ENHRY and CDR2 SYGVKD. This CDR3 contains 15 residues. With 6 bases removed from V and 5 bases from J, the gap between germline ends came to 20 bases. CDR3 protein: CAISGVRVGENEQYF. The CDR3 nucleotides read TGTGCCATCAGCGGAGTAAGGGTCGGGGAGAACGAGCAGTACTTC.

This chain links TRBV20-1 with TRBJ2-6; TRBD2 aligns across 8 bases. The CDR3 runs to 14 residues. Germline V CDR1 and CDR2: DFQATT, SNEGSKA (reference sequence). The V segment lost 5 bases and the J segment 1 base; nucleotides outside the gene matches: 1. CDR3 in DNA: TGCAGTGCTCGGGAGGGGTCTGGGGCCAACGTCCTGACTTTC. As protein: CSAREGSGANVLTF.

This clonotype was counted between two and nine times. The CDR3 DNA is TGCGCCAGCAGCTTGGCCGTGGGGGCCTTGGATGAGCAGTTCTTC. Translation gives CASSLAVGALDEQFF. This chain connects TRBV5-1 to TRBJ2-1; TRBD1 is a possible D gene (6 bases). This CDR3 region has 15 residues. The V end was cut by 0 bases, the J end by 8 bases, with 15 bases between. Germline V gene data show CDR1 as SGHRS and CDR2 as YFSETQ.

This clonotype occurred many times. This chain joins TRBV7-9 and TRBJ2-2; maybe TRBD2 (7 bases). Trimming shortened V by 6 bases and J by 6 bases, and 17 bases separated the two germline ends. CDR3 length: 15 residues. Germline V gene data show CDR1 as SEHNR and CDR2 as FQNEAQ (reference sequence). The CDR3 sequence: CASSFISGGSGELFF. DNA of the CDR3: TGTGCCAGCAGTTTCATTTCGGGGGGCTCCGGGGAGCTGTTTTTT.

This clonotype was detected only once. This chain connects TRBV4-3 to TRBJ2-3, with a possible D match to TRBD2 (6 bases). Trimming shortened V by 4 bases and J by 2 bases, and 7 bases separated the two germline ends. Germline CDR1 LGHNA, CDR2 YSLEER. CDR3 length: 13 amino acids. DNA of the CDR3: TGCGCCAGCAGCCTGGACTACACAGATACGCAGTATTTT. This translates into CASSLDYTDTQYF.